This entry features one T cell receptor beta chain sequence. As yet, its antigen is unknown. This specimen comes from a study of cytomegalovirus exposure and HLA in healthy donors. Looking at the study overall: Among the roughly 370 genotyped donors, approximately 81% were placed in the Caucasian-associated ancestry cluster. Findings of the study overall: It is likely that the observed cluster of highly shared sequence variants was a sequencing artifact.

The CDR3 is 17 residues long. CDR1 and CDR2 (germline): SGHRS, YFSETQ. V was clipped by 0 bases and J by 2 bases, with 17 bases between them. 60 Vbeta and 13 Jbeta primers were used in PCR. Sequencing used immunoSEQ multiplex PCR; TCRdb keeps in-frame clones, though not all of them. This table has more than 85,000 clones, over 75% appearing once. The sample comprised PBMCs. The V and J genes are TRBV5-1 and TRBJ1-1; D is ambiguous. This receptor was obtained from a man in his thirties or forties in good health and CMV-seropositive. CDR3 loop: CASSLAGFGRPNTEAFF. Here the CDR3 DNA reads TGCGCCAGCAGCTTGGCCGGGTTTGGCAGACCAAACACTGAAGCTTTCTTT.